Sequencing of this T cell receptor beta chain was carried out in a study of beta chain features in type 1 diabetes. Turning to the study itself: Patients looked much like healthy donors when it came to age, gender and cell yields. The number of sorted cells examined across all samples was some 98,000,000. General observations from the study: Type 1 diabetes patients showed a moderate but significant shortening of TCRB CDR3s in all four CD4+ subsets. Patients showed naive, central memory and Treg TCRB repertoires that appeared more similar than those of healthy donors.

To note about this clone: Its antigen is still unknown.

Expressed TCRB transcripts were sequenced because the entire RNA isolate underwent reverse transcription. Measured with immunoSEQ multiplex PCR; TCRdb has only the in-frame clones, and not every one. The sample shows about 250,000 clones, 11% of them seen only once. Germline-derived CDR1 and CDR2 are LNHDA and SQIVND (reference sequence). Between the trimmed V and J ends, which lost 9 bases and 2 bases, there was a span of 13 bases. The length of the CDR3 is 13 residues. Per donor, one heparinised blood draw averaged roughly 120 mL. Specimen: naive CD4+ T cells from blood. The clonotype originates from a man aged 30-40 years with type 1 diabetes. The genes are TRBV19 and TRBJ1-2; maybe TRBD1 (6 bases). CDR3 DNA sequence: TGTGCCAGCTCTACAGGGATCAACTATGGCTACACCTTC. This codes for CASSTGINYGYTF.